The entry below describes one TCR beta chain. The CDR3 contains 15 residues. Trimming removed 4 bases at V and 8 bases at J, with 17 bases between. From germline, CDR1 is MGHRA and CDR2 YSYEKL. These data are taken from a study of T cell repertoires in cytomegalovirus infection. TCRdb ran MiXCR on the reads and lists one entry per CDR3 protein. The sample has roughly 720,000 distinct CDR3 sequences, approximately 40% seen once; the top ten hold around 2.6%. The chain has TRBV4-1 and TRBJ1-4, with a weak D call TRBD1 (5 bases). The sequence was collected from a human donor in good health (CMV status not recorded). Some clones in this sample may be carry-over from other donors' samples. Sequenced material: PBMCs. The DNA for the CDR3 is TGCGCCAGCAGCCCGACAAGGGACGTCTCGGAAAAACTGTTTTTT. It translates to CASSPTRDVSEKLFF.